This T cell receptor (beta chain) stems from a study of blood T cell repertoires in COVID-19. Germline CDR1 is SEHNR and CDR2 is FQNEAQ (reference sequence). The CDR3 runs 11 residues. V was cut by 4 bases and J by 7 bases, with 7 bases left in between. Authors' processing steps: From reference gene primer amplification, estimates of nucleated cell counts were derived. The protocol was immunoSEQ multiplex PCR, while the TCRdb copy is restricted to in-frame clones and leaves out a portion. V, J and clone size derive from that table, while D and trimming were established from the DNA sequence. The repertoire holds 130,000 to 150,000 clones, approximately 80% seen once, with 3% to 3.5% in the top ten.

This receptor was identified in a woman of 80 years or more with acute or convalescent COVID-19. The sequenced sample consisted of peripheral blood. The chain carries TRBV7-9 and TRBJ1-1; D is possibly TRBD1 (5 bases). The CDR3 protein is CASSWGGEAFF. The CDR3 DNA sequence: TGTGCCAGCAGCTGGGGGGGTGAAGCTTTCTTT.